The T cell receptor beta chain described here comes from a study of OX40 agonist ivuxolimab in advanced cancers. The germline V gene has CDR1 SNHLY and CDR2 FYNNEI. Between the trimmed V and J ends, which lost 5 bases and 7 bases, there was a span of 11 bases. The length of the CDR3 is 13 residues. Exclusion applied to patients with autoimmune disease history or systemic immunosuppression. The assay was immunoSEQ multiplex PCR, and TCRdb's table has in-frame clones only and misses some. The table lists about 53,000 clones, nearly 90% of them singletons. The sequencing used CD4+ or CD8+ T cells sorted from blood, collected in a trial of the OX40 agonist ivuxolimab. The receptor's source is an adult with an advanced solid tumor such as melanoma, head and neck, liver or kidney cancer. J is TRBJ1-4 and V is TRBV2; no clear D gene. The CDR3 DNA is TGTGCCAGCAGTTTGAGCGGTGGTGAAAAACTGTTTTTT. Amino acids: CASSLSGGEKLFF.